This T cell receptor beta chain was captured by sequencing in a study of T cell responses to AZD1222 COVID-19 vaccine. Study-level background: Second doses that came at about 4 or about 12 weeks were put together. General study points: Reportedly, nearly half the spike-specific TCRs target unmutated variant regions. Clonal diversity was possibly underestimated, and white British individuals and females predominated among donors. All repertoire sampling was performed exclusively after the peak T cell response.

This clone was detected once. What it recognizes is unknown. Clones were sequenced by immunoSEQ multiplex PCR, and TCRdb holds only the in-frame ones, with some missing. The repertoire holds roughly 120,000 clones, approximately 91% seen once, with approximately 19% in the top ten. Germline V gives CDR1 MNHEY, CDR2 SVGAGI. V was cut by 5 bases and J by 7 bases, with 8 bases left in between. This CDR3 has 12 amino acids. The sample was peripheral blood, taken on day 0 of AZD1222 vaccination. The chain is built from TRBV6-5 and TRBJ2-2; D is uncertain. This receptor was obtained from an adult in good health. CDR3 nucleotides: TGTGCCAGCAGTAACGGTGTCGGGGAGCTGTTTTTT. Its translation is CASSNGVGELFF.